Below, one T cell receptor (beta chain) is given with its context. Its cognate antigen is unknown. The CDR3 loop spans 15 amino acids. CDR1 and CDR2 from the germline V gene are MNHEY and SVGEGT. With V trimmed by 6 bases and J by 7 bases, 11 bases remained unmatched. This entry comes from a study of tumor and adjacent non-tumor tissue in lung cancer. Study in general: The cohort had approximately 12 adenocarcinoma, a couple of squamous cell and 1 small cell patients. Stage I to III disease affected 9 to 10 men and 5 women aged roughly 31 to 85. Points from the study as a whole: TCR diversity was significantly greater in tumor than normal lung tissue.

The library came from three nested PCR rounds adapted from ARM-PCR protocols. TCRdb fed the multiplex PCR reads into MiXCR, producing one record per CDR3 protein. Among about 60,000 distinct CDR3 sequences listed, roughly two thirds were seen once. The template was RNA from unsorted bulk tissue. More than 3 cm separated this lung sample from the edge of the tumor. Between August and November 2014, newly diagnosed, chemotherapy-naive lung cancer patients underwent thoracic surgery in China. This clonotype was sampled from a man between 65 and 80 years old with non-small cell lung cancer. Source material: distant non-tumor lung tissue. V usage is TRBV6-2 or TRBV6-3 and J usage is TRBJ2-1, with 8 nucleotides matching TRBD2. The CDR3 loop is CASRHPRGGYNEQFF. The CDR3 DNA sequence: TGTGCCAGCAGACACCCCCGGGGGGGCTATAATGAGCAGTTCTTC.